This TCR beta chain was identified in a study of beta chain features in type 1 diabetes. Study-level background: Patients were similar to healthy donors in age and gender (as well as in cell yields).

One heparinised blood draw, averaging about 116 mL, came from each donor. Concerning this clone: What it recognizes is unknown.

All of the isolated RNA was reverse transcribed, so expressed TCRB transcripts were sequenced. The protocol was immunoSEQ multiplex PCR, while the TCRdb copy is restricted to in-frame clones and leaves out a portion. The sample carries around 190,000 clones, around 13% recorded once. General study points: Any role of HLA type in TCRB rearrangement remained unresolved here. The naive, central memory and Treg TCRB repertoires of patients appeared to be more similar to one another than those of healthy donors.

With V trimmed by 10 bases and J by 6 bases, 17 bases remained unmatched. CDR1 and CDR2 (germline): SGHDN, FVKESK. CDR3 length: 15 amino acids. Sequenced sample: central memory CD4+ T cells from blood. The J gene is TRBJ2-7, the V gene TRBV14, with 8 bases fitting TRBD1. This sequence was found in a woman aged 18 to 35 in good health. CDR3: CATQPRGQGRGEQYF. Here the CDR3 DNA reads TGTGCCACCCAACCTCGCGGACAGGGAAGGGGCGAGCAGTACTTC.